The rows below give T cell receptor beta chains drawn from one sample of a study of cytomegalovirus exposure and HLA in healthy donors. Some clones are missing from TCRdb's copy, which holds only in-frame ones; the method was immunoSEQ multiplex PCR. There are about 160,000 clones in the sample; roughly 88% occur only once, and more than 1.5% lies in the top ten. The sequenced sample consisted of PBMCs. The source is a woman between 18 and 29 years old in good health and CMV-seronegative. The CDR3 runs from the conserved cysteine through the conserved F or W. Each record gives: clone size, J gene, V gene, D gene, CDR3 DNA, CDR3 protein. D genes are given only for firm matches. Clone sizes are given selectively: once, few, many, or a class where the clone is expanded.

-	TRBJ1-2	TRBV6-5	TRBD1	TGTGCCAGCAGGAGCCACAGGGGAGGCTATGGCTACACCTTC	CASRSHRGGYGYTF
-	TRBJ2-4	TRBV11-2	TRBD2	TGTGCCAGCAGCTCCGGGGGAGGGGTAAACAGTCAGTACTTC	CASSSGGGVNSQYF
-	TRBJ2-7	TRBV4-1	TRBD1	TGCGCCAGCAGACAACCGGGACAGGGATACTACGAGCAGTACTTC	CASRQPGQGYYEQYF
-	TRBJ2-1	TRBV13	-	TGTGCCAGCAGCCCTCCGGGACTAGGGGGCGAGCAGTTCTTC	CASSPPGLGGEQFF
-	TRBJ1-2	TRBV27	TRBD1	TGTGCCAGCAGTCCTCGGACAGGCCCACTCCGTAACTATGGCTACACCTTC	CASSPRTGPLRNYGYTF
-	TRBJ2-7	TRBV11-3	TRBD1	TGTGCCAGCAGCCCCGTCTTAGGGCCGGGACAGGGTTTCTACGAGCAGTACTTC	CASSPVLGPGQGFYEQYF
-	TRBJ1-1	TRBV2	-	TGTGCCAGCAGTGAAGCTCCCGGGACACCGACTACTCCTGAAGCTTTCTTT	CASSEAPGTPTTPEAFF
few	TRBJ1-4	TRBV4-1	-	TGCGCCAGCCGTCCGATAGGTGGGGCTAGGGAAAAACTGTTTTTT	CASRPIGGAREKLFF
-	TRBJ2-1	TRBV7-2	TRBD1	TGTGCCAGCAATCCCCTCGTGACAGGGGCCAATGAGCAGTTCTTC	CASNPLVTGANEQFF
-	TRBJ2-7	TRBV7-8	TRBD1	TGTGCCAGCAGCTTAGTGGGGGACAGCACCTACGAGCAGTACTTC	CASSLVGDSTYEQYF
-	TRBJ1-2	TRBV28	-	TGTGCCAGCAGCCAGGCTCGTGGCTACACCTTC	CASSQARGYTF
-	TRBJ2-3	TRBV12-2	-	TGTGCAAGTCGCTTCCGGGGGGCGGGCACAGATACGCAGTATTTT	CASRFRGAGTDTQYF
-	TRBJ1-1	TRBV5-1	-	TGCGCCAGCAGCCTCACAGGGATCCGCACTGAAGCTTTCTTT	CASSLTGIRTEAFF
-	TRBJ1-3	TRBV9	TRBD1	TGTGCCAGCAGCTCACGACAGGGGAAAGCTGGAAACACCATATATTTT	CASSSRQGKAGNTIYF
-	TRBJ1-1	TRBV7-7	TRBD1	TGTGCTTCTTCCTCCTCTGACAGGGGAAGAACTGAAGCTTTCTTT	CASSSSDRGRTEAFF
-	TRBJ1-6	TRBV9	-	TGTGCCAGCAGCGCTCGACAGACGCCCAATTCACCCCTCCACTTT	CASSARQTPNSPLHF
-	TRBJ1-2	TRBV6-1	-	TGTGCCAGCAGTGAACGCGGCGGTAACTATGGCTACACCTTC	CASSERGGNYGYTF
once	TRBJ1-2	TRBV4-1	TRBD1	TGCGCCAGCAGCCAAGGGGGACAGGGGTTCTATGGCTACACCTTC	CASSQGGQGFYGYTF
-	TRBJ1-5	TRBV7-9	-	TGTGCCAGCAGCTTTGGGGGGGGTCAGCCCCAGCATTTT	CASSFGGGQPQHF
-	TRBJ2-7	TRBV19	TRBD2	TGTGCCAGTAGTAAACCGGGACTACCTTCCTACGAGCAGTACTTC	CASSKPGLPSYEQYF
once	TRBJ1-4	TRBV19	-	TGTGCCAGTAGTAGGGCCACCACTAATGAAAAACTGTTTTTT	CASSRATTNEKLFF